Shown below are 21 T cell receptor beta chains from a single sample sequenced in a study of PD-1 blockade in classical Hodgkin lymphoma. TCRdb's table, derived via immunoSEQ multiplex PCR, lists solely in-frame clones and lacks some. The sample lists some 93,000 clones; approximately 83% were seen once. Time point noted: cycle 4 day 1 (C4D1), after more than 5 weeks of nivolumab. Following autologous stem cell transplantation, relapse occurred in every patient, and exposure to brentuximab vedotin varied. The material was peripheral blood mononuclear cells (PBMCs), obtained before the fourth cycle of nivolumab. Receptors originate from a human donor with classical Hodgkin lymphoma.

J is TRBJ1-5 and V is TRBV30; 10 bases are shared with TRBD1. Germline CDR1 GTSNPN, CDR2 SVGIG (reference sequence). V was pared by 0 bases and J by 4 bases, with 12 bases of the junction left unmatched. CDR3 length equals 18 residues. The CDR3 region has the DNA TGTGCCTGGAGTGTAGACAGGCTTCCGGACAGGGGGAATCAGCCCCAGCATTTT. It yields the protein CAWSVDRLPDRGNQPQHF. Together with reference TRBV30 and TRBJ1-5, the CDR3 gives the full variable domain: SQTIHQWPATLVQPVGSPLSLECTVEGTSNPNLYWYRQAAGRGLQLLFYSVGIGQISSEVPQNLSASRPQDRQFILSSKKLLLSDSGFYLCAWSVDRLPDRGNQPQHFGDGTRLSIL.

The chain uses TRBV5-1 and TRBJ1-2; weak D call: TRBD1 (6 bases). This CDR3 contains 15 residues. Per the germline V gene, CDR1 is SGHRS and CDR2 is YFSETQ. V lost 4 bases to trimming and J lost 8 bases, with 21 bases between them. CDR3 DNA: TGCGCCAGCAGCCCCCGACAGGCCCTTGGGAGGGGCTACACCTTC. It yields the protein CASSPRQALGRGYTF.

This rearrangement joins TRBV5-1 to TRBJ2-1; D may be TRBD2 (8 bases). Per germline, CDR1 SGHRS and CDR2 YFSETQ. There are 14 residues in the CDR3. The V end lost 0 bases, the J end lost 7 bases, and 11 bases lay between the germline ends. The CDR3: CASSLVAGQNEQFF. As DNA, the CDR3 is TGCGCCAGCAGCTTGGTAGCGGGACAGAATGAGCAGTTCTTC.

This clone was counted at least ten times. The CDR3 DNA reads TGTGCCAGCAGCCAAGGGACTTTCATGACCCAGTACTTC. Its translation: CASSQGTFMTQYF. V gene TRBV14 combines with J gene TRBJ2-5, with a possible D match to TRBD2 (5 bases). Germline-derived CDR1 and CDR2 are SGHDN and FVKESK. The CDR3 consists of 13 residues. Trimming removed 1 base from V and 7 bases from J, with 10 bases in between.

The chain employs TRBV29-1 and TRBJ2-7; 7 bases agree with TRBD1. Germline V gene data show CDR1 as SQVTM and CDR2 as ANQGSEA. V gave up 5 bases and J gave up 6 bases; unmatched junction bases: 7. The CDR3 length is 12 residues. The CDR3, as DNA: TGCAGCGTTTACAGGGGTCTAGGCGAGCAGTACTTC. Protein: CSVYRGLGEQYF.

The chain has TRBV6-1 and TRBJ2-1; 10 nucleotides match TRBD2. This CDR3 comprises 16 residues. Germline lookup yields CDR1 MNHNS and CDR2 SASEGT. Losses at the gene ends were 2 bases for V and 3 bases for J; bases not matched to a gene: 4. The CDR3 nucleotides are TGTGCCAGCAGTGAATCCCTAGCGGGGGTCTACAATGAGCAGTTCTTC. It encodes CASSESLAGVYNEQFF.

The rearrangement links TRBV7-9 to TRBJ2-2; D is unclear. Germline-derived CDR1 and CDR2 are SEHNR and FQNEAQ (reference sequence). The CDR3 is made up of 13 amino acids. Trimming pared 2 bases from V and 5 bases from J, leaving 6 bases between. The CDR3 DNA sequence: TGTGCCAGCAGCTTAAGGGAAACCGGGGAGCTGTTTTTT. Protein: CASSLRETGELFF.

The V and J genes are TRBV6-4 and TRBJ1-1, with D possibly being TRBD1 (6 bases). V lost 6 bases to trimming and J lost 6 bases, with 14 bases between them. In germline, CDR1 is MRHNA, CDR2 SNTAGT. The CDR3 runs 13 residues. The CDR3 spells CASSVQQGAEAFF. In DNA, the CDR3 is TGTGCCAGCAGCGTTCAACAGGGTGCTGAAGCTTTCTTT.

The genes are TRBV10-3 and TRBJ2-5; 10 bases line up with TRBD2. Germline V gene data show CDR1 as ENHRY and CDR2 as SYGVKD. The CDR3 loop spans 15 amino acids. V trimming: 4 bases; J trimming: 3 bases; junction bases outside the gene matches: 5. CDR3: CAISGLAGQEETQYF. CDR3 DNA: TGTGCCATCAGTGGACTAGCGGGCCAGGAAGAGACCCAGTACTTC.

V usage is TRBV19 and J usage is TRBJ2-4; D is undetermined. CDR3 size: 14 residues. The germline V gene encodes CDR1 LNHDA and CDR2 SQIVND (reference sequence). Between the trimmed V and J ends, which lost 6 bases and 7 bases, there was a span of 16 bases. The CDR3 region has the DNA TGTGCCAGTAGCCCTGTCCTTTCCTCGAACATTCAGTACTTC. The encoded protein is CASSPVLSSNIQYF.

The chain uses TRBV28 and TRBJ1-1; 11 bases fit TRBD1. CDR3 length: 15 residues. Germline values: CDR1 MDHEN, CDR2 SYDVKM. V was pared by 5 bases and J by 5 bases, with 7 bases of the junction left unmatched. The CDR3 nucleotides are TGTGCCAGCAGTACCCACGGGACAGGGGGAACTGAAGCTTTCTTT. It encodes CASSTHGTGGTEAFF. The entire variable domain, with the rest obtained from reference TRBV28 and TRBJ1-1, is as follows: DVKVTQSSRYLVKRTGEKVFLECVQDMDHENMFWYRQDPGLGLRLIYFSYDVKMKEKGDIPEGYSVSREKKERFSLILESASTNQTSMYLCASSTHGTGGTEAFFGQGTRLTVV.

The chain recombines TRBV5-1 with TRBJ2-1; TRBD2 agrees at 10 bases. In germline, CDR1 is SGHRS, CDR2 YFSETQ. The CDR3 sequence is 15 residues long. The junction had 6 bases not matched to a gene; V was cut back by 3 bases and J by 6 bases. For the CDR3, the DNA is TGCGCCAGCAGCTCTCTGACTAGCGGGCGCAATGAGCAGTTCTTC. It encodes CASSSLTSGRNEQFF.

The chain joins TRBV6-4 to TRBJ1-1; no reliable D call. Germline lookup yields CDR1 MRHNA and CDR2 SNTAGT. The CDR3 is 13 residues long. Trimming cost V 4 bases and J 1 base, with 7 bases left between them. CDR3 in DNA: TGTGCCAGCAGTGTGTTAGAGAACACTGAAGCTTTCTTT. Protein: CASSVLENTEAFF.

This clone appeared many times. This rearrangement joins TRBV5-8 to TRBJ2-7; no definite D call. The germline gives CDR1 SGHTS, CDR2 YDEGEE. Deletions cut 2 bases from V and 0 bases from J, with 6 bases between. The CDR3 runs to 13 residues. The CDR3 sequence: CASSFRSSYEQYF. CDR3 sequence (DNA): TGTGCCAGCAGCTTCAGGAGCTCCTACGAGCAGTACTTC.

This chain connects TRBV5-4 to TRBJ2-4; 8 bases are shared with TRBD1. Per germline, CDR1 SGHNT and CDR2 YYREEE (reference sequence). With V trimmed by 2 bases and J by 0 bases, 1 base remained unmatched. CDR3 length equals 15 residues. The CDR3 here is CASSFDRGAKNIQYF. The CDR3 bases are TGTGCCAGCAGCTTCGACAGGGGAGCCAAAAACATTCAGTACTTC.

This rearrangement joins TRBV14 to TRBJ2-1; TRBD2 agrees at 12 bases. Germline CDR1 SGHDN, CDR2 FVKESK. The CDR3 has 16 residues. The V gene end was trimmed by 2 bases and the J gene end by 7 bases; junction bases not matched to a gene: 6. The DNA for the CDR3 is TGTGCCAGCAGCCAATTCGGAGGACTAGCGGGGAATGAGCAGTTCTTC. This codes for CASSQFGGLAGNEQFF.

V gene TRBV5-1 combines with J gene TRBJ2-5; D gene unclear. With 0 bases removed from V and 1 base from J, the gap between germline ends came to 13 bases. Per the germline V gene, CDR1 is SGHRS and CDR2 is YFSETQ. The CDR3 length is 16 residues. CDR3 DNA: TGCGCCAGCAGCTTGGGCTGGAACGCTGGCCAAGAGACCCAGTACTTC. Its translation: CASSLGWNAGQETQYF.

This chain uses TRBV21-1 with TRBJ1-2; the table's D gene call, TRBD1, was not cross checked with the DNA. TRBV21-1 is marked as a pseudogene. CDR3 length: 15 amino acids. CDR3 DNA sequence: TGTGCCAGCAGCGCGCACAGGGGGCCCGACTATGGCTACACCTTC. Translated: CASSAHRGPDYGYTF.

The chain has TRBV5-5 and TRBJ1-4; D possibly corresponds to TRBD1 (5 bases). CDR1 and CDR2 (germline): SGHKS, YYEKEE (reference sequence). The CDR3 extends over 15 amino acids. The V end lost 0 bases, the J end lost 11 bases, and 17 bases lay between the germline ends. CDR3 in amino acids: CASSLVGDSPYKLFF. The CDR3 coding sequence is TGTGCCAGCAGCTTGGTAGGGGATTCCCCCTATAAACTGTTTTTT.

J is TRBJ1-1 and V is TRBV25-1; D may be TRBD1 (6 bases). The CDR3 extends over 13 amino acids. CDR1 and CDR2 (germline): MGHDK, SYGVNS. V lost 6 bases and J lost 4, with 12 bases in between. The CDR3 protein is CASREGGITEAFF. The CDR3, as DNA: TGTGCCAGCAGAGAGGGGGGGATCACTGAAGCTTTCTTT.

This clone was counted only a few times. The CDR3 coding sequence is TGTGCCAGCAGCTTACGTGGACTAGCGGGGCCACAAGAGACCCAGTACTTC. Translating it yields CASSLRGLAGPQETQYF. The rearrangement uses TRBV7-2 and TRBJ2-5; 12 bases agree with TRBD2. CDR3 length: 17 amino acids. V lost 2 bases, J lost 2 bases, and 6 bases stayed unmatched. CDR1 and CDR2 (germline): SGHTA, FQGNSA.